This T cell receptor beta chain was captured in a study of T cell responses to AZD1222 COVID-19 vaccine. Germline-derived CDR1 and CDR2 are LNHDA and SQIVND (reference sequence). V was cut by 8 bases and J by 0 bases, with 21 bases left in between. The CDR3 length is 17 residues. Notes on the study in general: Females made up more of the donors, who were largely white British, and clonal diversity may have come out too low. The study sampled repertoires only after the peak T cell response.

About this clone: The antigen is not known.

This table comes from immunoSEQ multiplex PCR, and its TCRdb copy is limited to in-frame clones, with some not included. The data hold more than 70,000 clones, with roughly nine tenths observed a single time. This rearrangement joins TRBV19 to TRBJ2-3; TRBD2 might be the D (6 bases). Sequencing was performed on peripheral blood, taken 28 days after the second AZD1222 dose. This TCR came from an adult who received the AZD1222 COVID-19 vaccine. The CDR3: CASSPPSGLTSTDTQYF. The CDR3 bases are TGTGCCAGTTCCCCCCCCTCCGGACTAACTAGCACAGATACGCAGTATTTT.